This T cell receptor beta chain appears in the sequencing data of a study of tumor-infiltrating lymphocytes in primary liver carcinoma. Germline DNA was also extracted, while the blood RNA originated from unsorted whole blood. With a constant-region primer, TCR beta cDNA was made from roughly 500 ng of total RNA. It was through three nested multiplex PCR rounds of slightly modified ARM-PCR that TCR beta libraries arose. Primers for the first two PCR rounds were TRBV1-TRBV30 forward primers and a C-beta reverse primer (approximately 10 cycles per round). MiXCR, run by TCRdb on the multiplex PCR reads, gives a single entry per CDR3 protein. The sample includes 300,000 to 400,000 distinct CDR3 sequences, about 62% of them seen just once. The CDR3 totals 12 residues. V dropped 8 bases and J dropped 4; count of bases not matched to a gene: 6. The germline CDR1 and CDR2 sequences are SQVTM and ANQGSEA.

The chain joins TRBV29-1 to TRBJ1-2; 8 bases fit TRBD1. The sequenced material came from peripheral blood. The TCR originated in a middle-aged man with primary liver carcinoma and hepatitis B virus infection. The DNA of the CDR3 is TGCAGCATCGATGGACAGGGCTATGGCTACACCTTC. Its translation: CSIDGQGYGYTF.